This TCR beta chain was captured in a study of T-cell memory formation after mild COVID-19. TCRdb reanalysed the 5' RACE reads using MiXCR and keeps one entry per CDR3 protein. The sample has hundreds of thousands of distinct CDR3 sequences, less than 20% seen once. CDR3 length: 17 residues. The ends were cut back, 5 bases at V and 0 bases at J, with 16 bases in the middle. Germline values: CDR1 SGHTA, CDR2 FQGNSA. In its sample, this clonotype was seen a few times. Material for sequencing was PBMCs or a T cell subset sorted from them (not recorded which). This rearrangement joins TRBV7-2 to TRBJ2-2, with D possibly TRBD1 on 5 matching bases. This clonotype was obtained from a man aged 18 to 29 who had mild COVID-19 (a few samples of this study predate the infection). Cell type and time point are not known. CDR3 protein: CASSPWGSRANTGELFF. The CDR3 DNA reads TGTGCCAGCAGCCCCTGGGGCTCACGAGCGAACACCGGGGAGCTGTTTTTT.